Listed below are T cell receptor beta chains from one sample, sequenced in a study of T cells expressing NK-cell markers. TCRdb processed the 5' RACE reads again and assigns one entry to each CDR3 protein, with no DNA. In all, the sample yields a few hundred thousand distinct CDR3 sequences. The material sequenced was blood T cells: a sorted CD56 or NKG2C T cell subset, CD4+ or CD8+ T cells, or bulk PBMC T cells (not recorded which). The source is a man aged 18-70 years in good health. The CDR3 runs from the conserved cysteine through the conserved F or W.

v_gene	j_gene	CDR3aa
TRBV20-1	TRBJ2-3	CSAELRDPGQDTQYF
TRBV18	TRBJ2-1	CASSPRGTYNEQFF
TRBV5-6	TRBJ1-2	CASKGRLGDNYGYTF
TRBV19	TRBJ2-1	CASSIPGSYNEQFF
TRBV30	TRBJ2-3	CAWSGQGAHTQYF
TRBV12-3/TRBV12-4	TRBJ1-5	CASSPRTDSNQPQHF
TRBV6-4	TRBJ2-5	CASSYGTGENQETQYF
TRBV3-1	TRBJ1-2	CASSHGTNYGYTF
TRBV20-1	TRBJ2-7	CSARGSPRGALYEQYF
TRBV5-1	TRBJ2-3	CASSWGGGPDTDTQYF
TRBV28	TRBJ1-5	CASSVTGPLRPQHF
TRBV7-8	TRBJ2-7	CASSPTGNTYEQYF
TRBV4-1	TRBJ2-1	CASSHPLAGASSSSYNEQFF
TRBV7-2	TRBJ2-2	CASSPIDRPGELFF
TRBV20-1	TRBJ2-5	CSARHNLGQETQYF
TRBV12-3/TRBV12-4	TRBJ2-2	CASRLTSGANTGELFF
TRBV9	TRBJ1-4	CASSRSLPQQGSGEKLFF
TRBV29-1	TRBJ2-7	CSVLLAETYEQYF
TRBV6-4	TRBJ2-1	CASSPTGQGASEQFF
TRBV5-1	TRBJ1-1	CASSSLTGRTEAFF